The clone carrying this TCR beta chain was seen once. Its antigen is unidentified. This entry comes from a study of T cell responses to AZD1222 COVID-19 vaccine. Regarding the study as a whole: It should be noted that donors were predominantly white British and more often female, and clonal diversity was possibly underestimated.

Profiling relied on immunoSEQ multiplex PCR, and the TCRdb table lists in-frame clones only, not all of them. Here the sample spans about 73,000 clones, about 91% being singletons. The CDR3 runs to 13 residues. Trimming took 7 bases from V and 2 from J, leaving 11 bases between them. Germline V lookup: CDR1 MNHEY, CDR2 SVGAGI. The rearrangement joins TRBV6-5 to TRBJ1-1; TRBD1 is a possible D gene (6 bases). The starting material was peripheral blood, obtained 28 days after the second AZD1222 dose. The receptor's source is an adult who received the AZD1222 COVID-19 vaccine. For the CDR3, the DNA is TGTGCCAGCAACTTGGACAGTAACACTGAAGCTTTCTTT. It codes for CASNLDSNTEAFF.